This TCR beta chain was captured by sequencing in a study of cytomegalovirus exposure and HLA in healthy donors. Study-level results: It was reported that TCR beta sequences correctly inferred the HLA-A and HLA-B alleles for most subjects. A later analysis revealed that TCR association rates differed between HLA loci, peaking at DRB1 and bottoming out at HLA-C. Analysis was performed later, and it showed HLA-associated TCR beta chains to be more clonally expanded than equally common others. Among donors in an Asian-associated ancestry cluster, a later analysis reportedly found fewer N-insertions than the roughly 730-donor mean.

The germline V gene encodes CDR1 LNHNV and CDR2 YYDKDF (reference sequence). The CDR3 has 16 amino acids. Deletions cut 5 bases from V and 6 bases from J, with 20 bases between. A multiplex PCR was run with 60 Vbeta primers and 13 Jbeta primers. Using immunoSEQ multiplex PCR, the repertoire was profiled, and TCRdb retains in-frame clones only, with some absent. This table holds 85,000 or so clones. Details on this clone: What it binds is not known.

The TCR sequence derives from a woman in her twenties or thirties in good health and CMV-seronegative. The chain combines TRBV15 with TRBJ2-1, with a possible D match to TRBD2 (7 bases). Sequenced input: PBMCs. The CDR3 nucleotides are TGTGCCACCAGCTTTCCCCGGGGAGGGGGAGGCAATGAGCAGTTCTTC. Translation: CATSFPRGGGGNEQFF.